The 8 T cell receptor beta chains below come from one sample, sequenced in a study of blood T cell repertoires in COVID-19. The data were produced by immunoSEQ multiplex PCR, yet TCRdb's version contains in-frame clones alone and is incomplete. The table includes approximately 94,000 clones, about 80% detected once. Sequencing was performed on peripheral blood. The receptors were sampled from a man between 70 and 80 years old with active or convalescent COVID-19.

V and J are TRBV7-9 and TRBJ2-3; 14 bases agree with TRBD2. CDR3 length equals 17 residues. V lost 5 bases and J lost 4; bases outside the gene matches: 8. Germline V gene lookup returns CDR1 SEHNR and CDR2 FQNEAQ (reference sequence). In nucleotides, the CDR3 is TGTGCCAGCAGCCCTCTGACTAGCGGGAGGGCCGCAGATACGCAGTATTTT. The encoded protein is CASSPLTSGRAADTQYF.

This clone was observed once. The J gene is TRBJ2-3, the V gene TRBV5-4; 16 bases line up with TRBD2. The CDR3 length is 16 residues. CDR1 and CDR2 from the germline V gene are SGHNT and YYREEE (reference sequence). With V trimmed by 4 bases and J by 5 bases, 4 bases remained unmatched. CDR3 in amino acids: CASSMGLAGGGDTQYF. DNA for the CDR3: TGTGCCAGCAGCATGGGACTAGCGGGGGGGGGAGATACGCAGTATTTT.

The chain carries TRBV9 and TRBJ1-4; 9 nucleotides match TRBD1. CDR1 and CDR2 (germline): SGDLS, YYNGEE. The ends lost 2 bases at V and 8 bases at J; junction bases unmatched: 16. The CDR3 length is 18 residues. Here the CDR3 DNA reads TGTGCCAGCAGCGTGTCGACAGGGGGGCCCTCGATCGGGGAAAAACTGTTTTTT. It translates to CASSVSTGGPSIGEKLFF.

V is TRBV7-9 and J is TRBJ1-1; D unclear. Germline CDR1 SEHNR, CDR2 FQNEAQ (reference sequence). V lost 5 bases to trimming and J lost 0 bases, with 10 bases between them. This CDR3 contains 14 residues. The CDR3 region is CASSPGDLNTEAFF. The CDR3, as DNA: TGTGCCAGCAGCCCCGGGGATCTGAACACTGAAGCTTTCTTT.

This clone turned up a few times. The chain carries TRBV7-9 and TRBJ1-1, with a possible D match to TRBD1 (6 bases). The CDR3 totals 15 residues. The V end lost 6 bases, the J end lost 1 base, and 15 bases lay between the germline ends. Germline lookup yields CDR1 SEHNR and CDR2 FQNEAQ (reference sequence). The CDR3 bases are TGTGCCAGCAGACACCTCAGGGGACCGAACACTGAAGCTTTCTTT. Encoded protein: CASRHLRGPNTEAFF.

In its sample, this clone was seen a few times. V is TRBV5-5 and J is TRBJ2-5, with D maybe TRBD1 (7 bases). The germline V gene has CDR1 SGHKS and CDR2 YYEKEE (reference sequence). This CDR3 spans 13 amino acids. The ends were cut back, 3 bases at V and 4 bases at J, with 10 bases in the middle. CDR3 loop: CASSSQGGETQYF. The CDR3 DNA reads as TGTGCCAGCAGCTCCCAGGGGGGAGAGACCCAGTACTTC.

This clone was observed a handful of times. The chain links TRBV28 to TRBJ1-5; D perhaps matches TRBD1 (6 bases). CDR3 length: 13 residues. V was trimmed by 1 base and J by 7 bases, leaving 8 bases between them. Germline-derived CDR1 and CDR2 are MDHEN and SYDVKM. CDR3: CASSLLGHQPQHF. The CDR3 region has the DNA TGTGCCAGCAGTTTATTGGGACACCAGCCCCAGCATTTT.

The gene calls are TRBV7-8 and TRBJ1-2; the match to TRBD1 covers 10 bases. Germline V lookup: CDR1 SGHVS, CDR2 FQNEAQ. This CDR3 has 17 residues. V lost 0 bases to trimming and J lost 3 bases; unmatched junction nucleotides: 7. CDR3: CASSLAGQGISHYGYTF. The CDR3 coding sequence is TGTGCCAGCAGCTTAGCGGGACAGGGGATTAGTCACTATGGCTACACCTTC.